This T cell receptor beta chain was recorded in a study of T cell repertoires in cytomegalovirus infection. About the research overall: Public TCR beta signatures indicated both CMV infection and matching HLA type.

This clonotype was counted only a few times. Antigen unknown. General study points: Clonotype analysis showed dominance of the ex vivo response by HLA-C-restricted CMV-specific TCR beta clonotypes.

V lost 3 bases to trimming and J lost 6 bases; unmatched junction nucleotides: 9. This CDR3 has 15 amino acids. Looked up from germline, CDR1 is LNHDA and CDR2 is SQIVND (reference sequence). TCRdb re-called the reads with MiXCR, one entry per CDR3 protein. The sample has under 800,000 distinct CDR3 sequences, 24% seen once. The sequence was obtained from a human donor in good health (CMV status not recorded). Some clones in this sample may be carry-over from other donors' samples. The specimen sequenced was CD8+ T cells from PBMCs. The chain joins TRBV19 to TRBJ1-1; 8 bases fit TRBD1. The CDR3 DNA follows: TGTGCCAGTAGTATCCTTACAGGGGGGGACGCTGAAGCTTTCTTT. Amino acid sequence: CASSILTGGDAEAFF. The variable domain in full, with the rest retrieved from reference TRBV19 and TRBJ1-1, is DGGITQSPKYLFRKEGQNVTLSCEQNLNHDAMYWYRQDPGQGLRLIYYSQIVNDFQKGDIAEGYSVSREKKESFPLTVTSAQKNPTAFYLCASSILTGGDAEAFFGQGTRLTVV.